This T cell receptor beta chain emerged from a study of cytomegalovirus exposure and HLA in healthy donors (dated 2017 in TCRdb). Background for the entire study: An earlier analysis of under 600 of the donors reported approximately 290 Gb of sequence data and around 110 million unique TCR beta sequences from approximately 180 million T cells. An early release that covered 500 to 800 HLA-typed donors contained approximately 300 gigabases of sequencing data and around 80 million unique TCR sequences. Among the approximately 400 genotyped donors, 75% to 90% belonged to the genetic ancestry cluster associated with self-reported Caucasian donors. The aim of the study was to test whether cataloging public T cell receptors could identify signatures of past pathogen exposure. The T cell repertoires of 550 to 850 subjects were profiled by immunosequencing and related to cytomegalovirus serostatus. In addition to the first cohort of 500 to 850 subjects, a separate validation cohort of over 90 different subjects was used. To predict cytomegalovirus infection status, the study brought together high-throughput TCR immunosequencing, statistical association of individual TCRs with disease status, and machine learning. A later analysis re-analyzed previously published TCR beta repertoires from 500 to 700 donors and added high-resolution HLA genotyping to study TCR occurrence patterns. In the later analysis, no new phenotypic data were used to find candidate immune exposures; instead, reliance was placed on TCR beta sequences and their occurrence across donors. To decide whether each TCR beta V gene segment behaved as functional or pseudogenic, an earlier analysis of approximately 600 of the donors relied on high-throughput TCR beta sequencing. Donor age, sex, ethnicity and CMV serostatus were compiled together with the repertoire data. Genome-wide SNP genotypes for about 65% of the roughly 670 donors were used in a later genetic analysis, which treated that subset as a discovery cohort. Every discovery cohort repertoire had been produced on one sequencing platform. Class I and class II HLA loci were covered by the typing at four-digit resolution. The number of typed donors differed by locus: about 629-630 for A, B, C, DRB1 and DQB1; approximately 520 for DQA1; fewer than 610 for DPA1; and 450 to 480 for DPB1. Because of strong linkage in the cohort, roughly five DR-DQ haplotypes were treated as single units for association and clustering. On average, around 230,000 unique TCR beta nucleotide sequences were sequenced per donor among 300 to 500 genotyped donors of the cohort, with roughly 18% of those sequences being non-productive. Broader findings and caveats from the paper: Because HLA typing was unavailable for some donors at each locus, only the typed subset was used in association tests. At a false discovery rate of 0.05, a later analysis linked under 20,000 TCR beta sequences to specific HLA alleles. In a later genetic analysis, fewer N-insertions in productive TCRs were reported among donors in an Asian-associated ancestry cluster than the 666-donor mean. In a later analysis, several top co-occurrence clusters were reported to appear linked to parvovirus B19, influenza, CMV and Epstein-Barr virus. Because the 87-base-pair reads could not distinguish some IMGT-functional V segments, including TRBV6-2 and TRBV6-3, those segments were excluded. A cluster of highly shared sequence variants was judged likely to be a technical artifact of the sequencing pipeline. In an earlier analysis of some 500 of the donors, most TCR beta V segments appeared in productive rearrangements about 87% or about 30% of the time, broadly matching IMGT annotations. The earlier analysis of approximately 540 of the donors excluded approximately 17 rarely observed V segments, including chromosome 9 orphons, because counts were too low. In a later analysis, HLA-associated TCR beta chains showed more clonal expansion and lower generation probabilities than non-associated chains that were equally common. A further reported finding was that TCR beta sequences accurately predicted the HLA-A and HLA-B alleles for most subjects in the first cohort. This cohort had only TCR beta chains sequenced, and the lack of alpha or paired-chain data limited which features could be detected. Correlated functional status among segregating V segments might reflect linkage disequilibrium, but an unknown experimental factor could not be ruled out. In a later genetic analysis, a missense DCLRE1C variant was associated with V-gene and J-gene trimming of TCR beta chains, and the association was replicated in an independent cohort. A later analysis found that TCR association rates varied across HLA loci, with DRB1 alleles showing the most associated TCRs and HLA-C alleles the fewest. A few of the identified cytomegalovirus-associated TCR beta chains were confirmed in vitro to be specific for cytomegalovirus antigens. A total of 150 or so TCR beta chains were listed by the study as associated with cytomegalovirus. Most TCR sequences were observed very rarely across donors, whereas some public TCRs were present in many individuals. Roughly uniform sequencing depth across donors was assumed in presence/absence analyses, although this assumption may not hold. Strong co-occurrence of HLA alleles, especially DR and DQ, made assigning TCR associations to individual alleles difficult. According to a later analysis, most CMV-associated TCR beta chains appeared to be HLA-restricted, and the HLA associations seemed to be driven largely by CMV exposure. According to the authors, the approach could potentially be generalized to other disease states and immunological phenotypes. Cytomegalovirus status was reported to be diagnosed by the classifier with high specificity and sensitivity in both the original and validation cohorts. CMV serostatus was the only immune exposure information available for the cohort.

V is trimmed back by 5 bases and J by 4 bases, and the junction contains 6 bases that no gene match accounts for. CDR1 and CDR2, looked up from the germline V gene, are SGHNT and YENEEA. The cysteine opens and the phenylalanine closes a CDR3 of 15 amino acids. Only the CDR3 part of the read is kept: 45 bases, read in frame from the first base. Points on this clone: Its antigen specificity is not known. Base qualities are missing; no much larger clone stands one base away.

The cohort comprised some 730 healthy bone marrow donors. At the time of sampling, all cohort members were nominally healthy, though unrecorded immune exposures were likely present. The donor was CMV seronegative and belonged to the group of 352 seronegative cohort members. Every donor gave a peripheral blood sample, and the peripheral blood mononuclear cells from that sample were used for TCR beta sequencing. The Qiagen DNeasy Blood Extraction Kit was used to extract genomic DNA from the blood cell samples. The library was generated by the immunoSEQ multiplex PCR assay. A mixture of 60 forward primers for TCR Vbeta segments and 13 reverse primers for TCR Jbeta segments was used in the multiplex PCR. A multiplex PCR assay on genomic DNA amplified the CDR3 region of rearranged TCR beta genes. On the Illumina HiSeq System, the amplified TCR beta libraries were sequenced as 87-base-pair reads. Per the authors' processing: A later analysis tallied about 77 million unique TCR beta chains across the 640 or so repertoires, and about 10 million of those chains were shared by two or more donors. Raw reads were error-corrected and collapsed into unique sequences with a nearest-neighbor algorithm that merged closely related sequences to remove PCR and sequencing errors. To assign V, D and J gene segments, CDR3 sequences were aligned to IMGT reference sequences. For a sequence to be retained, a match of at least six nucleotides was required to both a V gene segment and a J gene segment. Rearrangements were called productive when the CDR3 lacked stop codons and stayed in frame with V and J; all others were non-productive. Following IMGT convention, CDR3 was defined as the stretch from the second conserved V-encoded cysteine up to the conserved J-encoded phenylalanine. Sequences without an unambiguous match to a single V gene segment were excluded from the earlier analysis of approximately 560 of the donors. An earlier analysis of over 450 of the donors classified V segments as functional when productive rearrangements were above 56.7% and as segregating when the standard deviation between donors was above 5%. A statistical classification framework was built to diagnose cytomegalovirus status from the catalog of TCR beta chain sequences. V and J gene assignment, in a later analysis, came from comparing TCR nucleotide sequences with IMGT/GENE-DB human TR gene sequences. In a later analysis, CDR3 sequences and most-parsimonious VDJ recombination scenarios were assigned using the TCRdist pipeline. In a later analysis, each TCR beta chain was defined by its CDR3 amino acid sequence together with its V-gene family, and reads without a unique V-gene family were excluded. To address suspected cross-contamination and a sequencing artifact, a later analysis removed 592 highly shared, low-generation-probability nucleotide sequences. In a later analysis, a clonal expansion index was calculated for each public chain from normalized within-repertoire ranks of inferred template counts. Generation probabilities in a later analysis came from a VDJ recombination model fitted to out-of-frame rearrangements, and those results were checked against IGoR. A later analysis scored TCR-TCR, TCR-HLA and TCR-CMV co-occurrence with hypergeometric tests, applying a repertoire-size bias correction to TCR pairs. False discovery rates were estimated in a later analysis by permuting HLA or CMV assignments 20 times. In a later analysis, co-occurring TCRs were grouped using DBSCAN, with TCRdist sequence similarity added in when clustering inside HLA-allele-positive subsets. Repertoires with fewer than 30,000 or more than 120,000 public chains were left out of co-occurrence clustering, as were five repertoires with anomalous nucleotide sharing. TCRdb took over this immuneACCESS table, retaining in-frame rearrangements with V and J assigned. Such tables are incomplete; in checked studies, under half of the missing clones stem from an unresolved V gene, and the remainder is unexplained. V, J and clone size reflect that table, while D and trimming were determined from the DNA. The sample records roughly 120,000 clones, about three quarters of which are singletons. Under 1.5% of the sample comes from the top ten.

The sequenced sample consisted of PBMCs. The chain is made from TRBV11-3 and TRBJ1-3; the junction holds 9 bases that match TRBD1. This clonotype originated in a woman aged 30 to 39 in good health and CMV-seronegative. The encoded CDR3 is CASSGGQGEGNTIYF. The DNA reads as follows: TGTGCCAGCAGCGGGGGACAGGGAGAAGGAAACACCATATATTTT.